These 27 T cell receptor beta chains came from one sample sequenced in a study of blood T cell repertoires in COVID-19. The table came from immunoSEQ multiplex PCR; TCRdb's copy has only in-frame clones and leaves some out. The sample lists over 13,000 clones, about nine tenths occurring once. Sequenced material: peripheral blood. The source is a human donor in a cohort sampled during active COVID-19.

Notes on this clone: The junction and the germline gene differ at one end; a read error may be behind it. This chain connects TRBV6-1 to TRBJ2-3, with D perhaps matching TRBD2 (5 bases). This CDR3 has 13 residues. CDR1 MNHNS and CDR2 SASEGT come from the germline V gene. CDR3 amino acids: CANSDEGTDTQYF. CDR3 DNA: TGTGCCAACAGTGATGAGGGTACAGATACGCAGTATTTT.

The chain has TRBV28 and TRBJ2-1; 11 positions agree with TRBD2. CDR3 length: 18 amino acids. Per germline, CDR1 MDHEN and CDR2 SYDVKM. With 4 bases clipped from V and 1 base from J, the junction kept 9 bases outside the gene matches. The CDR3 region has the DNA TGTGCCAGCAGTTCCATTGCCGGGACTAGCGGATCCTACAATGAGCAGTTCTTC. Translated, it gives CASSSIAGTSGSYNEQFF.

The CDR3 region is CASSYLRQMNTEAFF. DNA of the CDR3: TGTGCCAGCAGTTATTTAAGACAGATGAACACTGAAGCTTTCTTT. The J gene is TRBJ1-1, the V gene TRBV6-5; D might be TRBD1 (5 bases). The CDR3 loop spans 15 amino acids. Trimming removed 3 bases from V and 0 bases from J, with 11 bases in between. From germline, CDR1 is MNHEY and CDR2 SVGAGI.

The rearrangement links TRBV7-8 to TRBJ2-1, with TRBD2 matching 8 bases. Germline-derived CDR1 and CDR2 are SGHVS and FQNEAQ. Losses at the gene ends were 5 bases for V and 7 bases for J; bases not matched to a gene: 7. The CDR3 has 14 amino acids. The CDR3 sequence: CASSLGGLGNEQFF. The CDR3 bases are TGTGCCAGCAGCCTAGGGGGACTAGGGAATGAGCAGTTCTTC.

CDR3 sequence reads: CASSLVGDYEQYF. CDR3 in DNA: TGTGCCAGCAGCTTAGTCGGGGACTACGAGCAGTACTTC. The rearrangement uses TRBV7-9 and TRBJ2-7; D possibly corresponds to TRBD2 (5 bases). Germline lookup yields CDR1 SEHNR and CDR2 FQNEAQ (reference sequence). The CDR3 length is 13 residues. V lost 1 base and J 3 bases, leaving 7 bases between the germline ends.

This rearrangement joins TRBV27 to TRBJ2-1; 8 nucleotides agree with TRBD1. The CDR3 is 15 residues long. The V and J ends lost 6 bases and 4 bases, in that order; junction bases with no gene match: 8. Germline V CDR1 and CDR2: MNHEY, SMNVEV (reference sequence). The CDR3 protein is CASSPRQGAYNEQFF. CDR3 nucleotide sequence: TGTGCCAGCAGCCCTAGGCAGGGGGCGTACAATGAGCAGTTCTTC.

About this clone itself: This specimen includes other DNA sequences encoding the same CDR3. The CDR3 DNA sequence: TGTGCCAGCTCACCACCTACAGGGAGAGGCTACACCTTC. It translates to CASSPPTGRGYTF. The chain combines TRBV18 with TRBJ1-2; the D gene is possibly TRBD1 (6 bases). The CDR3 has 13 residues. The V and J ends lost 0 bases and 8 bases respectively, with 10 bases between them. Germline V gives CDR1 KGHSH, CDR2 LQKENI.

The chain employs TRBV4-1 and TRBJ2-5; 11 positions match TRBD2. Germline V gives CDR1 MGHRA, CDR2 YSYEKL. The CDR3 runs 17 residues. With V trimmed by 4 bases and J by 5 bases, 12 bases remained unmatched. The CDR3 bases are TGCGCCAGCAGCCTTTCCTTTAGCGGGAGGGCCGGGGAGACCCAGTACTTC. Translated, it gives CASSLSFSGRAGETQYF.

The sample holds one count of this clone. Written as DNA, the CDR3 is TGTGCCAGCAGTTACCCCGGGACACTTAACAATGAGCAGTTCTTC. This translates into CASSYPGTLNNEQFF. The rearrangement joins TRBV6-2 or TRBV6-3 to TRBJ2-1; tentative D call: TRBD1 (6 bases). Germline CDR1 and CDR2: MNHEY and SVGEGT. The V and J ends lost 2 bases and 5 bases respectively, with 13 bases between them. The CDR3 extends over 15 amino acids.

V and J are TRBV6-5 and TRBJ1-3; D ambiguous. From germline, CDR1 is MNHEY and CDR2 SVGAGI. The CDR3 length is 14 residues. V was trimmed by 0 bases and J by 0 bases, leaving 3 bases between them. The DNA of the CDR3 is TGTGCCAGCAGTTACTCACTCTCTGGAAACACCATATATTTT. Protein sequence: CASSYSLSGNTIYF.

This chain uses TRBV4-3 with TRBJ2-7, with D maybe TRBD2 (6 bases). The V gene's germline CDR1 is LGHNA and CDR2 YSLEER. V lost 1 base to trimming and J lost 3 bases, with 13 bases between them. This CDR3 spans 15 amino acids. The CDR3 here is CASSQGTTGDYEQYF. For the CDR3, the DNA is TGCGCCAGCAGCCAAGGAACTACGGGGGACTACGAGCAGTACTTC.

The rearrangement links TRBV2 to TRBJ1-2, with TRBD1 matching over 9 bases. The germline gives CDR1 SNHLY, CDR2 FYNNEI. The trim removed 8 bases at V and 2 bases at J, leaving 9 bases unmatched. The CDR3 runs 15 residues. The CDR3 loop reads CASGEGQGRNYGYTF. DNA of the CDR3: TGTGCCAGCGGGGAGGGACAGGGTCGGAACTATGGCTACACCTTC. The entire variable domain, with the rest obtained from reference TRBV2 and TRBJ1-2, is as follows: EPEVTQTPSHQVTQMGQEVILRCVPISNHLYFYWYRQILGQKVEFLVSFYNNEISEKSEIFDDQFSVERPDGSNFTLKIRSTKLEDSAMYFCASGEGQGRNYGYTFGSGTRLTVV.

The CDR3 nucleotides read TGCGCCAGCAGTGAAGTAAGACAGGGCGGGGATGAGCAGTTCTTC. Encoded protein: CASSEVRQGGDEQFF. The chain is built from TRBV10-1 and TRBJ2-1, with D possibly being TRBD1 (7 bases). The CDR3 totals 15 residues. V was trimmed by 3 bases and J by 8 bases, leaving 17 bases between them. Germline V lookup: CDR1 WNHNN, CDR2 SYGVQD (reference sequence).

The chain recombines TRBV3-1 (or the pseudogene TRBV3-2) with TRBJ1-1, with D unclear. CDR1 is LGHDT and CDR2 is YNNKEL in the germline V gene (reference sequence). The length of the CDR3 is 13 residues. V gave up 4 bases and J gave up 2 bases, with 8 bases separating them. The CDR3 DNA reads as TGTGCCAGCAGCCCACACGATAACACTGAAGCTTTCTTT. Its protein is CASSPHDNTEAFF.

The chain joins TRBV5-6 to TRBJ2-7; no firm D call. The CDR3 has 12 amino acids. Germline V gives CDR1 SGHDT, CDR2 YYEEEE. V gave up 0 bases and J gave up 3 bases, with 4 bases separating them. In nucleotides, the CDR3 is TGTGCCAGCAGCTTGGGCGGCTACGAGCAGTACTTC. Translated: CASSLGGYEQYF.

The rearrangement uses TRBV2 and TRBJ2-1; 8 bases fit TRBD1. Germline V gene data show CDR1 as SNHLY and CDR2 as FYNNEI. This CDR3 has 12 residues. V lost 8 bases, J lost 6 bases, and 3 bases stayed unmatched. The CDR3: CASWTGPNEQFF. The CDR3 nucleotides read TGTGCCAGCTGGACAGGGCCCAATGAGCAGTTCTTC.

In this sample, this clone turned up once. This chain joins TRBV3-1 (or the pseudogene TRBV3-2) and TRBJ1-4; D is unresolved. Germline V lookup: CDR1 LGHDT, CDR2 YNNKEL (reference sequence). CDR3 length: 13 residues. With 2 bases removed from V and 10 bases from J, the gap between germline ends came to 11 bases. CDR3 residues: CASSQPEGRKLFF. For the CDR3, the DNA is TGTGCCAGCAGCCAACCCGAGGGTCGAAAACTGTTTTTT.

The chain recombines TRBV7-2 with TRBJ2-4; D is perhaps TRBD2 (6 bases). The CDR3 runs to 17 residues. CDR1 SGHTA and CDR2 FQGNSA come from the germline V gene. V gave up 1 base and J gave up 0 bases, with 13 bases separating them. CDR3 amino acids: CASSLVGTSLAKNIQYF. The DNA for the CDR3 is TGTGCCAGCAGCTTAGTTGGTACTAGCCTAGCCAAAAACATTCAGTACTTC.

The genes are TRBV28 and TRBJ1-2; 7 bases are a match to TRBD1. CDR3 length equals 14 residues. V lost 5 bases to trimming and J lost 4 bases; unmatched junction nucleotides: 7. Germline CDR1 is MDHEN and CDR2 is SYDVKM. The CDR3 here is CASSPGQSPYGYTF. The CDR3 DNA reads as TGTGCCAGCAGTCCGGGACAGAGCCCCTATGGCTACACCTTC.

V and J are TRBV4-3 and TRBJ2-2, with 7 bases that match TRBD2. V was pared by 5 bases and J by 0 bases, with 3 bases of the junction left unmatched. Germline V lookup: CDR1 LGHNA, CDR2 YSLEER. There are 15 residues in the CDR3. CDR3 sequence (DNA): TGCGCCAGCAGCATAGGACTAGCGAACACCGGGGAGCTGTTTTTT. Translation gives CASSIGLANTGELFF.

The rearrangement links TRBV7-8 to TRBJ2-7; the D is unclear. In germline, CDR1 is SGHVS, CDR2 FQNEAQ. This CDR3 region has 13 residues. Trimming cost V 1 base and J 6 bases, with 10 bases left between them. CDR3 sequence reads: CASSLERTGEQYF. Here the CDR3 DNA reads TGTGCCAGCAGCTTAGAAAGAACTGGCGAGCAGTACTTC.

V and J are TRBV5-1 and TRBJ2-2, with 8 positions matching TRBD2. The germline V gene has CDR1 SGHRS and CDR2 YFSETQ. V shed 3 bases and J 5 bases; nucleotides not matched to a gene: 9. The CDR3 has 16 residues. The CDR3 spells CASSYSGSSGTGELFF. The CDR3 DNA follows: TGCGCCAGCAGCTACAGCGGGAGTTCTGGAACCGGGGAGCTGTTTTTT.

This chain joins TRBV7-2 and TRBJ1-6, with TRBD1 matching over 7 bases. V shed 5 bases, J shed 9 bases, and the junction held 13 bases outside the gene matches. The CDR3 runs 16 residues. CDR1 and CDR2 from the germline V gene are SGHTA and FQGNSA. CDR3 nucleotide sequence: TGTGCCAGCAGCGACTCGGGACAGCTAGGTCGTTCACCCCTCCACTTT. This encodes CASSDSGQLGRSPLHF.

This CDR3 is CASSFPGSPYNEQFF. For the CDR3, the DNA is TGTGCCAGCAGTTTCCCCGGGAGCCCCTACAATGAGCAGTTCTTC. The chain uses TRBV28 and TRBJ2-1, with a weak D call TRBD2 (6 bases). The germline V gene has CDR1 MDHEN and CDR2 SYDVKM. Trimming removed 3 bases at V and 2 bases at J, with 11 bases between. The CDR3 is 15 amino acids.

This chain links TRBV7-9 with TRBJ2-5, with D possibly being TRBD2 (6 bases). CDR3 size: 14 residues. V was pared by 5 bases and J by 5 bases, with 15 bases between. The germline V gene has CDR1 SEHNR and CDR2 FQNEAQ (reference sequence). The DNA of the CDR3 is TGTGCCAGCAGCCCGAGGACTAAGCTGGAGACCCAGTACTTC. Translation gives CASSPRTKLETQYF. The whole variable domain, filled in from reference TRBV7-9 and TRBJ2-5, reads DTGVSQNPRHKITKRGQNVTFRCDPISEHNRLYWYRQTLGQGPEFLTYFQNEAQLEKSRLLSDRFSAERPKGSFSTLEIQRTEQGDSAMYLCASSPRTKLETQYFGPGTRLLVL.

This sequence joins TRBV2 and TRBJ1-2; 9 bases match TRBD1. J gave up 5 bases and V 3 bases, and 4 bases lay outside the gene matches. The CDR3 is 14 amino acids. Germline lookup yields CDR1 SNHLY and CDR2 FYNNEI. The CDR3 sequence: CASSDIGTGYGYTF. The CDR3 bases are TGTGCCAGCAGTGATATCGGGACAGGGTATGGCTACACCTTC.

This CDR3 reads CAWSKFGTGGDANYGYTF. As DNA, the CDR3 is TGTGCCTGGAGTAAATTCGGGACAGGGGGCGACGCTAACTATGGCTACACCTTC. The chain employs TRBV30 and TRBJ1-2; TRBD1 agrees at 12 bases. Trimming cost V 2 bases and J 0 bases; bases outside gene matches: 10. CDR3 length: 18 amino acids. Germline assignment: CDR1 GTSNPN and CDR2 SVGIG (reference sequence).